A single sample is the source of the 5 T cell receptor beta chains below, sequenced in a study of blood T cell repertoires in COVID-19. This table comes from immunoSEQ multiplex PCR, and its TCRdb copy is limited to in-frame clones, with some not included. Counted here are about 310,000 clones, roughly 87% occurring once; the ten biggest clones make up approximately 9%. Sample: PBMCs or T cells enriched from blood (not recorded which). Source of these receptors: a woman aged 18-35 years who had recovered from COVID-19.

The chain links TRBV19 to TRBJ1-4; possibly TRBD1 for D (6 bases). The length of the CDR3 is 15 residues. The germline V gene encodes CDR1 LNHDA and CDR2 SQIVND (reference sequence). V gave up 4 bases and J gave up 7 bases, with 16 bases separating them. The CDR3 reads CASSKTGMRAEKLFF. In DNA form, the CDR3 reads TGTGCCAGTAGTAAAACAGGGATGAGGGCTGAAAAACTGTTTTTT.

The chain employs TRBV5-4 and TRBJ2-5, with D unclear. The V gene's germline CDR1 is SGHNT and CDR2 YYREEE (reference sequence). The length of the CDR3 is 15 residues. The V end lost 0 bases, the J end lost 2 bases, and 11 bases lay between the germline ends. CDR3 nucleotide sequence: TGTGCCAGCAGCTTGGAGACACCGCCTCAAGAGACCCAGTACTTC. Translation: CASSLETPPQETQYF.

The chain employs TRBV30 and TRBJ2-7; D perhaps matches TRBD1 (6 bases). CDR3 length: 12 residues. Per the germline V gene, CDR1 is GTSNPN and CDR2 is SVGIG (reference sequence). V was pared by 7 bases and J by 1 base, with 11 bases between. CDR3 residues: CAFRQVSYEQYF. The CDR3 DNA sequence: TGTGCCTTCCGACAGGTATCCTACGAGCAGTACTTC.

The CDR3 region has the DNA TGTGCCAGCAGCCTCGAGAGGCAAGAGACCCAGTACTTC. Protein product: CASSLERQETQYF. The chain is built from TRBV7-3 and TRBJ2-5; D uncertain. The germline V gene has CDR1 SGHTA and CDR2 FQGTGA. The V end lost 5 bases, the J end lost 2 bases, and 9 bases lay between the germline ends. The CDR3 is 13 amino acids.

Comment on this clone: The sample has other DNA sequences that encode this CDR3 too. The V and J genes are TRBV6-5 and TRBJ2-1; D call uncertain. Germline V gene sequence: CDR1 MNHEY, CDR2 SVGAGI. V gave up 6 bases and J gave up 5 bases, with 5 bases separating them. The CDR3 sequence is 11 residues long. CDR3 residues: CASSRDNEQFF. CDR3 coding DNA: TGTGCCAGCAGCCGGGACAATGAGCAGTTCTTC.